Detailed here is one T cell receptor (beta chain). This sample was taken from a study of blood T cell repertoires in COVID-19. Study in general: Samples of COVID-19 (acute and convalescent) were obtained from the United States, Italy and Spain. The analysed material was cDNA or gDNA that came from T cells, B-cell-depleted T cells, or PBMCs.

Original processing notes: Reference gene primer amplification yielded estimated nucleated cell counts. The repertoire was sequenced with immunoSEQ multiplex PCR; TCRdb's copy has only in-frame clones and lacks some. The DNA gave D and trimming, while V, J and clone size come from that table. The table has about 21,000 clones, about 89% seen once. After removal of 5 bases from V and 0 bases from J, the junction contained 11 bases not matched to a gene. The CDR3 loop spans 19 amino acids. Looked up from germline, CDR1 is SGHVS and CDR2 is FNYEAQ. Sequenced input: peripheral blood. This clonotype originated in a human donor in a cohort sampled during active COVID-19. The chain combines TRBV7-6 with TRBJ2-1; TRBD2 aligns across 12 bases. The CDR3 loop reads CASSARLAGVTSSYNEQFF. The CDR3 DNA reads as TGTGCCAGCAGCGCCCGACTAGCGGGGGTTACGAGCTCCTACAATGAGCAGTTCTTC.